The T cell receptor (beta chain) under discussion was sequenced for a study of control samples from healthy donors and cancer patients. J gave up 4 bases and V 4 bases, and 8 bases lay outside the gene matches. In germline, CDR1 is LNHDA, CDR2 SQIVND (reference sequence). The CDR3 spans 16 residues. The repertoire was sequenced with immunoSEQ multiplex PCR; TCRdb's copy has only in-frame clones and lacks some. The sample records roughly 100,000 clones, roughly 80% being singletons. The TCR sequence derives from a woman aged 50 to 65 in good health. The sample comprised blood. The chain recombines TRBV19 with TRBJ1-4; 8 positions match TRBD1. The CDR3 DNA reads TGTGCCAGTAGTACCCCCCGGACAGGGAATAATGAAAAACTGTTTTTT. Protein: CASSTPRTGNNEKLFF.